The T cell receptor beta chain under discussion was sequenced for a study of T cell responses to AZD1222 COVID-19 vaccine (dated by TCRdb to the early 2020s). Describing the broader study: A total of roughly 240 trial participants underwent TCR sequencing, of whom roughly 210 received two doses of AZD1222 and around 26 received two doses of the MenACWY control vaccine. Enrollment into the trials was organized by age into subgroups of 18-55, 56-69 and 70-plus years, and those subgroups contained about 150, 27 and 61 TCR-sequenced participants, respectively. The investigation overall reported the following: Conclusions about previously exposed vaccinees were limited because only 5 or 6 AZD1222 recipients were SARS-CoV-2 seropositive at baseline. The vaccine-associated CD4 TCRs covered the entire spike protein, and the dominant responses fell in regions 160-218 and 743-854. Participants were mostly white British and included more females than males, and it was suggested by the authors that clonal diversity may have been underestimated. Because no samples from the day 14 peak response were available, repertoires could be characterized only after the peak T cell response. A significant rise in spike-specific TCR breadth and depth was observed after two AZD1222 doses relative to day 0 and relative to MenACWY recipients. The 56-69-year group was small, and its depth increase did not reach significance, likely because of low power. Nearly half of unique spike-specific TCRs reportedly recognized epitopes outside regions mutated in the B.1.351 and B.1.1.7 variants.

In the case of this clone: Its cognate antigen has yet to be identified. No much larger clonotype is one base removed from it; base qualities were not supplied.

The sample's time point label, decoded: sample from adult after SARS-CoV-2 infection, after symptom onset. A couple of convalescent COVID-19 patients, sampled after symptom onset from adults with prior SARS-CoV-2 infection, were also TCR-sequenced for comparison. V is trimmed back by 3 bases and J by 0 bases, and the junction contains 6 bases that no gene match accounts for. The CDR3 measures 15 amino acids from cysteine to phenylalanine. Kept here is only the CDR3 DNA, which spans 45 bases and is read in frame from base 1. From the germline V gene (reference sequence), CDR1 is SGHNT and CDR2 is YYREEE. The CDR3 regions of human TCRbeta chains were subjected to immunosequencing. The original methods were these. Repertoire TCRs were matched against a reference library of SARS-CoV-2-specific TCRs generated with the MIRA antigen-specificity platform. Breadth meant the fraction of unique TCRs that were SARS-CoV-2-associated, whereas depth meant the fraction of total T cells that were SARS-CoV-2-associated. Each spike-specific TCR was assigned to its reactive spike region and to a CD4 or CD8 class using the MIRA data. Log10-transformed breadth and depth values were compared by one-way ANOVA with Sidak's multiple comparisons tests. TCRdb mirrors the immuneACCESS table, restricted to in-frame sequences. Some clones are absent from its copies; in checked studies, under half trace to an unresolved V gene, and the reason for the others is unknown. V and J calls and clone size come straight from that table; D and trimming were deduced from the DNA. The sample records 150,000 to 160,000 clones, 70% to 90% of which are singletons. Jointly, the top ten make up more than 6.5% of the sample.

The sequence joins TRBV5-4 to TRBJ2-7, with 7 junctional bases fitting TRBD1. The specimen comprised peripheral blood, sampled after recovery from COVID-19. This clonotype was obtained from an adult who had recovered from COVID-19. Read as DNA, the sequence is TGTGCCAGCAGCTCCGGACAGGAAAGCTCCTACGAGCAGTACTTC. Translated, this is CASSSGQESSYEQYF. The full variable domain, with segments outside the CDR3 supplied by the reference TRBV5-4 and TRBJ2-7 proteins, appears as ETGVTQSPTHLIKTRGQQVTLRCSSQSGHNTVSWYQQALGQGPQFIFQYYREEENGRGNFPPRFSGLQFPNYSSELNVNALELDDSALYLCASSSGQESSYEQYFGPGTRLTVT.